These 22 T cell receptor beta chains were sequenced from one sample in a study of CD8+CD57+ T cells in acquired aplastic anemia. According to the study, genomic DNA was the template for TCR beta VDJ and CDR3 profiling. TCRdb reprocessed the reads via MiXCR and lists one record per CDR3 protein. Among 200,000 to 250,000 distinct CDR3 sequences listed, roughly 33% were seen once. Sequenced input: sorted CD4+, CD8+, or CD8+CD57+ T cells (not recorded which) from PBMCs. The receptor source for this set is a human donor in good health, serving as a control.

The rearrangement uses TRBV18 and TRBJ2-3; no definite D call. This CDR3 comprises 16 residues. Per germline, CDR1 KGHSH and CDR2 LQKENI. V was trimmed by 5 bases and J by 0 bases, leaving 15 bases between them. DNA of the CDR3: TGTGCCAGCTCAGCAACCAGAATGGCTAGCACAGATACGCAGTATTTT. This translates into CASSATRMASTDTQYF.

The V gene is TRBV7-2, the J gene TRBJ2-7; D is tentatively TRBD1 or TRBD2 (5 bases each). CDR3 size: 15 residues. The germline gives CDR1 SGHTA, CDR2 FQGNSA. The V end was cut by 1 base, the J end by 0 bases, with 10 bases between. The CDR3 region is CASSLGAGTSYEQYF. Written as DNA, the CDR3 is TGTGCCAGCAGCTTAGGGGCAGGGACCTCCTACGAGCAGTACTTC.

This clonotype was seen once. The chain employs TRBV6-5 and TRBJ2-2, with D uncertain. The germline CDR1 and CDR2 sequences are MNHEY and SVGAGI. V was clipped by 3 bases and J by 6 bases, with 8 bases between them. The CDR3 length is 13 residues. The CDR3 loop is CASSYSESGELFF. The CDR3 DNA is TGTGCCAGCAGTTATAGTGAGTCCGGGGAGCTGTTTTTT.

This clonotype has more than one count but fewer than ten. The gene calls are TRBV29-1 and TRBJ2-1, with D perhaps matching TRBD2 (6 bases). The CDR3 loop spans 14 amino acids. V lost 4 bases, J lost 0 bases, and 10 bases lay in between. Germline loops: CDR1 SQVTM, CDR2 ANQGSEA. CDR3 in amino acids: CSVVAGSSYNEQFF. The CDR3 coding sequence is TGCAGCGTTGTCGCGGGGAGCTCCTACAATGAGCAGTTCTTC.

This clonotype was seen only once. This chain connects TRBV5-1 to TRBJ2-7; 8 positions agree with TRBD1. J lost 5 bases, V lost 2 bases, and 6 bases had no gene match. The CDR3 sequence is 14 residues long. In germline, CDR1 is SGHRS, CDR2 YFSETQ. The CDR3 coding sequence is TGCGCCAGCAGCTTTAGGGGACAGGTAGACGAGCAGTACTTC. This encodes CASSFRGQVDEQYF.

The chain joins TRBV29-1 to TRBJ2-6, with D possibly being TRBD2 (5 bases). CDR1 and CDR2 (germline): SQVTM, ANQGSEA. V was trimmed by 4 bases and J by 4 bases, leaving 8 bases between them. This CDR3 is built from 13 residues. In DNA, the CDR3 is TGCAGCGTTGTGGCGGGCGGGGCCAACGTCCTGACTTTC. Translating it yields CSVVAGGANVLTF.

The V and J genes are TRBV29-1 and TRBJ2-1; D may be TRBD1 (6 bases). V lost 7 bases and J 7 bases, leaving 17 bases between the germline ends. The CDR3 spans 13 residues. CDR1 is SQVTM and CDR2 is ANQGSEA in the germline V gene. The DNA of the CDR3 is TGCAGCGCAATAGGGGGAGACTGGAATGAGCAGTTCTTC. This sequence encodes CSAIGGDWNEQFF.

This clonotype was detected only a few times. The V and J genes are TRBV7-9 and TRBJ1-1; TRBD1 agrees at 7 bases. The V segment lost 2 bases and the J segment 4 bases; nucleotides outside the gene matches: 4. The CDR3 has 14 amino acids. Germline-derived CDR1 and CDR2 are SEHNR and FQNEAQ (reference sequence). CDR3 protein: CASSLKGQSTEAFF. CDR3 DNA sequence: TGTGCCAGCAGCTTAAAGGGACAGAGCACTGAAGCTTTCTTT.

In DNA form, the CDR3 reads TGCAGTGCCAGCAAGGGGGCTGGTAATTCACCCCTCCACTTT. It encodes CSASKGAGNSPLHF. V usage is TRBV20-1 and J usage is TRBJ1-6; 7 positions agree with TRBD1. Germline V gene lookup returns CDR1 DFQATT and CDR2 SNEGSKA (reference sequence). The CDR3 covers 14 residues. The J segment lost 6 bases and the V segment lost 6 bases, leaving 8 bases of the junction unmatched.

This clonotype was seen ten or more times. This chain connects TRBV10-3 to TRBJ1-1, with TRBD1 identical over 8 bases. Per the germline V gene, CDR1 is ENHRY and CDR2 is SYGVKD. V shed 7 bases, J shed 3 bases, and the junction held 7 bases outside the gene matches. The CDR3 extends over 14 amino acids. In nucleotides, the CDR3 is TGTGCCATCAAAAACGGACAGGGATACACTGAAGCTTTCTTT. This gives the protein CAIKNGQGYTEAFF.

The V and J genes are TRBV3-1 and TRBJ1-3; no clear D gene. The CDR3 totals 14 residues. The germline V and J ends were trimmed by 0 bases and 5 bases, with 8 bases remaining between them. Germline CDR1 LGHDT, CDR2 YNNKEL (reference sequence). CDR3 coding DNA: TGTGCCAGCAGCCAAGACCAGTTGAGAAACACCATATATTTT. Residues: CASSQDQLRNTIYF.

Details on this clonotype: A much larger clonotype is one base distant, so this may be a read error. This sequence joins TRBV11-2 and TRBJ2-4; 9 bases are a match to TRBD1. From germline, CDR1 is SGHAT and CDR2 FQNNGV. The CDR3 sequence is 14 residues long. The CDR3 loop reads CTSSPQGAQNIQYF. The CDR3, as DNA: TGTACCAGCAGTCCACAGGGGGCACAAAACATTCAGTACTTC.

CDR3 nucleotide sequence: TGTGCCTGGAGAGACAGGGGGCTGTACGAGCAGTACTTC. It is translated as CAWRDRGLYEQYF. The chain links TRBV30 to TRBJ2-7; 10 bases map to TRBD1. In germline, CDR1 is GTSNPN, CDR2 SVGIG (reference sequence). V lost 3 bases to trimming and J lost 4 bases; unmatched junction nucleotides: 3. The CDR3 runs to 13 residues.

Of note for this clonotype: A much bigger clone sits one base away, suggesting this may be a read error. The V gene is TRBV11-1, the J gene TRBJ1-1, with 7 bases aligning to TRBD1. V was clipped by 7 bases and J by 0 bases; unmatched bases: 8. This CDR3 is 15 amino acids long. The germline V gene encodes CDR1 SGHAT and CDR2 FQDESV (reference sequence). The CDR3 reads CASKSPGQLNTEAFF. CDR3 sequence (DNA): TGTGCCAGCAAATCACCGGGACAGTTGAACACTGAAGCTTTCTTT.

About this clonotype itself: At one end the junction does not follow the germline gene, possibly because of a read error. V gene TRBV18 combines with J gene TRBJ2-2, with D unclear. Germline V gives CDR1 KGHSH, CDR2 LQKENI. The length of the CDR3 is 14 residues. For the CDR3, the DNA is TGTTCCAGCTCACCAGTATTATTGATCGGGGAGCTGTTTTTT. Translation gives CSSSPVLLIGELFF.

The chain couples TRBV24-1 to TRBJ2-7; TRBD2 matches at 8 bases. CDR3 length: 17 amino acids. Germline trimming cut 4 bases from V and 1 base from J; bases unmatched to any gene: 11. The germline V gene encodes CDR1 KGHDR and CDR2 SFDVKD. CDR3 sequence reads: CATSESRLAGTSYEQYF. CDR3 nucleotide sequence: TGTGCCACCAGTGAAAGTCGGCTAGCGGGTACTTCCTACGAGCAGTACTTC.

This clonotype was seen at least ten times. The V and J genes are TRBV2 and TRBJ1-2; the match to TRBD1 covers 9 bases. CDR1 is SNHLY, CDR2 FYNNEI, per germline. The CDR3 is made up of 14 amino acids. The ends lost 6 bases at V and 5 bases at J; junction bases unmatched: 7. As DNA, the CDR3 is TGTGCCAGCAGCACTGGGACAGGGATGTATGGCTACACCTTC. This translates into CASSTGTGMYGYTF.

J is TRBJ2-1 and V is TRBV24-1; 10 bases map to TRBD1. Looked up from germline, CDR1 is KGHDR and CDR2 is SFDVKD. This CDR3 is built from 14 residues. V trimming: 7 bases; J trimming: 9 bases; junction bases outside the gene matches: 8. DNA for the CDR3: TGTGCCACCAGGGCCGGGACAGGGGCCGTTGAGCAGTTCTTC. It codes for CATRAGTGAVEQFF.

In regard to this clonotype: This may arise from a read error, as a much more abundant clone is one base away. The J gene is TRBJ2-3, the V gene TRBV10-3, with a tentative D call TRBD1 (6 bases). The germline V gene encodes CDR1 ENHRY and CDR2 SYGVKD. This CDR3 comprises 12 residues. The chain's CDR3 is CAISEATGTQYF. DNA for the CDR3: TGTGCCATCAGTGAGGCGACAGGTACGCAGTATTTT.

The V call is TRBV24-1, the J call TRBJ1-5; 7 positions agree with TRBD1. Germline V lookup: CDR1 KGHDR, CDR2 SFDVKD. The V gene end was trimmed by 3 bases and the J gene end by 6 bases; junction bases not matched to a gene: 13. The CDR3 consists of 17 residues. The CDR3 here is CATSDKVNGQAGQPQHF. As DNA, the CDR3 is TGTGCCACCAGTGATAAGGTGAACGGACAGGCGGGTCAGCCCCAGCATTTT.

As for this clonotype: A read error is possible here, since a much larger clone lies one base away. The chain recombines TRBV7-3 with TRBJ2-5; 12 nucleotides match TRBD1. The length of the CDR3 is 14 residues. In germline, CDR1 is SGHTA, CDR2 FQGTGA. CDR3 DNA: TGTGCCAGCAGCTGGGACAGGGGGCAAGAGACCCAGTGCTTC. It specifies CASSWDRGQETQCF.

This clonotype appeared many times. The rearrangement uses TRBV9 and TRBJ2-7; D unclear. Germline CDR1 and CDR2: SGDLS and YYNGEE. This CDR3 comprises 16 residues. The ends were cut back, 1 base at V and 0 bases at J, with 14 bases in the middle. CDR3 in amino acids: CASSVISWDSSYEQYF. The DNA of the CDR3 is TGTGCCAGCAGCGTAATTTCTTGGGATAGCTCCTACGAGCAGTACTTC.